Below are 18 T cell receptor beta chains sequenced from a single sample in a study of OX40 agonist ivuxolimab in advanced cancers. Profiled with immunoSEQ multiplex PCR; TCRdb holds only in-frame clones, not every one. The sample shows about 52,000 clones, roughly 80% of them seen only once. Sequences were derived from CD4+ or CD8+ T cells sorted from blood, sampled in a trial of the OX40 agonist ivuxolimab. The receptors originated from an adult with an advanced solid tumor such as melanoma, head and neck, liver or kidney cancer.

The rearrangement links TRBV18 to TRBJ1-4, with 7 bases aligning to TRBD1. The germline V gene has CDR1 KGHSH and CDR2 LQKENI. V was clipped by 3 bases and J by 8 bases; unmatched bases: 3. This CDR3 is built from 13 residues. CDR3 sequence: CASSPEGQEKLFF. The CDR3 DNA reads as TGTGCCAGCTCACCCGAGGGACAGGAAAAACTGTTTTTT.

This chain connects TRBV14 to TRBJ1-4; D unresolved. CDR1 and CDR2 from the germline V gene are SGHDN and FVKESK. The CDR3 has 14 residues. The V and J ends lost 1 base and 7 bases respectively, with 10 bases between them. The CDR3 coding sequence is TGTGCCAGCAGCCAAGTCTTTCCCCCTGAAAAACTGTTTTTT. Translated, it gives CASSQVFPPEKLFF.

The J gene is TRBJ2-1, the V gene TRBV7-2; 8 bases are a match to TRBD2. The CDR3 has 17 residues. Germline trimming cut 5 bases from V and 6 bases from J; bases unmatched to any gene: 15. CDR1 SGHTA and CDR2 FQGNSA come from the germline V gene. CDR3 protein: CASSRQSGAGGTNEQFF. The CDR3 DNA reads as TGTGCCAGCAGCCGCCAGTCTGGGGCGGGGGGTACCAATGAGCAGTTCTTC. Combining the CDR3 with reference TRBV7-2 and TRBJ2-1 gives the whole variable domain GAGVSQSPSNKVTEKGKDVELRCDPISGHTALYWYRQSLGQGLEFLIYFQGNSAPDKSGLPSDRFSAERTGGSVSTLTIQRTQQEDSAVYLCASSRQSGAGGTNEQFFGPGTRLTVL.

The chain carries TRBV19 and TRBJ1-1; D perhaps matches TRBD1 (5 bases). Germline values: CDR1 LNHDA, CDR2 SQIVND (reference sequence). This CDR3 is 16 amino acids long. With 3 bases removed from V and 0 bases from J, the gap between germline ends came to 14 bases. The CDR3 sequence: CASSISGTELNTEAFF. CDR3 bases: TGTGCCAGTAGTATCTCTGGGACTGAGTTGAACACTGAAGCTTTCTTT.

The chain is built from TRBV30 and TRBJ1-2, with 8 nucleotides matching TRBD1. Germline assignment: CDR1 GTSNPN and CDR2 SVGIG (reference sequence). The V and J ends lost 4 bases and 4 bases, in that order; junction bases with no gene match: 14. CDR3 length: 16 amino acids. The CDR3 coding sequence is TGTGCCTGGAATTTCAGGGGGCCGCCCATTCCCTATGGCTACACCTTC. This encodes CAWNFRGPPIPYGYTF. Full variable domain (rest looked up from reference TRBV30 and TRBJ1-2): SQTIHQWPATLVQPVGSPLSLECTVEGTSNPNLYWYRQAAGRGLQLLFYSVGIGQISSEVPQNLSASRPQDRQFILSSKKLLLSDSGFYLCAWNFRGPPIPYGYTFGSGTRLTVV.

V usage is TRBV19 and J usage is TRBJ1-5, with D perhaps matching TRBD1 (6 bases). Deletions cut 4 bases from V and 7 bases from J, with 11 bases between. The CDR3 covers 13 residues. Germline assignment: CDR1 LNHDA and CDR2 SQIVND (reference sequence). For the CDR3, the DNA is TGTGCCAGTAGTACTCAGGGGCGGCAGCCCCAGCATTTT. This encodes CASSTQGRQPQHF. Looking up the rest from reference TRBV19 and TRBJ1-5 gives the full variable domain: DGGITQSPKYLFRKEGQNVTLSCEQNLNHDAMYWYRQDPGQGLRLIYYSQIVNDFQKGDIAEGYSVSREKKESFPLTVTSAQKNPTAFYLCASSTQGRQPQHFGDGTRLSIL.

This sequence joins TRBV28 and TRBJ1-2; possible D gene TRBD1, 6 bases. Germline V gene sequence: CDR1 MDHEN, CDR2 SYDVKM. This CDR3 is 14 amino acids long. V lost 6 bases and J 3 bases, leaving 14 bases between the germline ends. The CDR3: CASSSPGAHYGYTF. The CDR3 nucleotides read TGTGCCAGCAGCTCACCAGGGGCGCACTATGGCTACACCTTC.

V is TRBV7-2 and J is TRBJ2-3; D is possibly TRBD1 or TRBD2 (5 bases each). Trimming left V 3 bases short and J 4 bases short, with 14 bases between. CDR3 length: 15 residues. Germline V lookup: CDR1 SGHTA, CDR2 FQGNSA. The CDR3 region has the DNA TGTGCCAGCAGCTTCCGGGACGGAGGTGCAGATACGCAGTATTTT. Translated, it gives CASSFRDGGADTQYF.

This chain links TRBV7-3 with TRBJ2-1; weak D call: TRBD1 (5 bases). The CDR3 has 16 residues. V lost 1 base to trimming and J lost 0 bases, with 10 bases between them. Germline V gene sequence: CDR1 SGHTA, CDR2 FQGTGA. CDR3 region: CASSLNPTGSYNEQFF. DNA of the CDR3: TGTGCCAGCAGCTTAAATCCAACAGGCTCCTACAATGAGCAGTTCTTC.

The rearrangement joins TRBV7-2 to TRBJ2-3; 10 bases align to TRBD2. The CDR3 consists of 16 residues. The V gene's germline CDR1 is SGHTA and CDR2 FQGNSA. The V gene end was trimmed by 5 bases and the J gene end by 2 bases; junction bases not matched to a gene: 7. This CDR3 reads CASSPILAGLTDTQYF. The CDR3 region has the DNA TGTGCCAGCAGCCCGATACTAGCGGGGCTCACAGATACGCAGTATTTT.

This chain uses TRBV18 with TRBJ1-1; weak D call: TRBD1 (6 bases). The germline CDR1 and CDR2 sequences are KGHSH and LQKENI. The germline V and J ends were trimmed by 2 bases and 10 bases, with 23 bases remaining between them. This CDR3 is built from 16 residues. The CDR3 DNA follows: TGTGCCAGCTCACCAACGTTCTTGGGGGGCAGTGGAACAGCTTTCTTT. Residues: CASSPTFLGGSGTAFF.

The J gene is TRBJ2-5, the V gene TRBV2; 8 bases map to TRBD2. Germline V gene lookup returns CDR1 SNHLY and CDR2 FYNNEI. The CDR3 consists of 12 residues. V shed 6 bases, J shed 4 bases, and the junction held 1 base outside the gene matches. CDR3 coding DNA: TGTGCCAGCAGGCTAGCGGGAGAGACCCAGTACTTC. Protein sequence: CASRLAGETQYF.

The rearrangement links TRBV30 to TRBJ2-5; D not resolved. The V end lost 2 bases, the J end lost 4 bases, and 11 bases lay between the germline ends. Germline V gene sequence: CDR1 GTSNPN, CDR2 SVGIG (reference sequence). CDR3 size: 13 residues. The CDR3 region is CAWSRQELETQYF. CDR3 nucleotides: TGTGCCTGGAGTCGGCAGGAGTTAGAGACCCAGTACTTC. The variable domain in full, with the rest retrieved from reference TRBV30 and TRBJ2-5, is SQTIHQWPATLVQPVGSPLSLECTVEGTSNPNLYWYRQAAGRGLQLLFYSVGIGQISSEVPQNLSASRPQDRQFILSSKKLLLSDSGFYLCAWSRQELETQYFGPGTRLLVL.

This rearrangement joins TRBV6-5 to TRBJ2-7; perhaps D is TRBD1 or TRBD2 (5 bases each). Germline V gene lookup returns CDR1 MNHEY and CDR2 SVGAGI. V lost 6 bases and J lost 3, with 15 bases in between. The CDR3 spans 14 residues. This CDR3 reads CASSRDPRNYEQYF. Here the CDR3 DNA reads TGTGCCAGCAGCCGGGACCCCAGAAACTACGAGCAGTACTTC.

The V call is TRBV18, the J call TRBJ1-4; 7 bases agree with TRBD1. Unmatched junction bases numbered 18, after V lost 4 bases and J lost 7 bases. Germline lookup yields CDR1 KGHSH and CDR2 LQKENI. The CDR3 runs 18 residues. The CDR3 loop reads CASSQVQAQQGRGEKLFF. DNA for the CDR3: TGTGCCAGCTCACAGGTCCAAGCACAACAGGGGCGGGGTGAAAAACTGTTTTTT.

V and J are TRBV7-2 and TRBJ2-5; no firm D call. Trimming took off 2 bases at V and 0 bases at J, with 7 bases between the two ends. This CDR3 region has 14 residues. Germline-derived CDR1 and CDR2 are SGHTA and FQGNSA. CDR3 sequence reads: CASSLINHQETQYF. CDR3 DNA: TGTGCCAGCAGCTTAATTAACCACCAAGAGACCCAGTACTTC.

The rearrangement joins TRBV9 to TRBJ1-4; 7 bases agree with TRBD1. After removal of 1 base from V and 0 bases from J, the junction contained 0 bases not matched to a gene. In germline, CDR1 is SGDLS, CDR2 YYNGEE. This CDR3 contains 15 residues. Written as DNA, the CDR3 is TGTGCCAGCAGCGTACAGGGGGCAACTAATGAAAAACTGTTTTTT. Protein: CASSVQGATNEKLFF.

The chain uses TRBV5-8 and TRBJ2-3; 8 bases match TRBD1. V was clipped by 0 bases and J by 7 bases; unmatched bases: 10. The CDR3 contains 16 residues. The V gene's germline CDR1 is SGHTS and CDR2 YDEGEE. The CDR3 coding sequence is TGTGCCAGCAGCTTGGAATCAGGGGGCGCCGGACATACGCAGTATTTT. Translated, it gives CASSLESGGAGHTQYF.